This T cell receptor (beta chain) was identified in a study of T-cell reconstitution after alpha-beta-depleted transplantation in children. This clonotype was counted only a few times. For TCRbeta, the library was prepared with unique molecular identifiers. MiXCR, applied by TCRdb to the PCR reads, yields one record per CDR3 protein. The top ten clones hold 6.2% of a sample with approximately 240,000 distinct CDR3 sequences, around 9.6% of them seen once. This CDR3 comprises 18 residues. CDR1 and CDR2 from the germline V gene are SGDLS and YYNGEE. V trimming: 2 bases; J trimming: 0 bases; junction bases outside the gene matches: 3.

Source: PBMCs from the stem cell graft donor, taken from the stem cell graft. The chain employs TRBV9 and TRBJ2-2, with TRBD2 matching over 14 bases. The sequence came from a human donor who donated a stem cell graft to a child with acute lymphoblastic leukemia. CDR3 amino acids: CASSVGLAGATNTGELFF. The DNA for the CDR3 is TGTGCCAGCAGCGTGGGACTAGCGGGGGCTACGAACACCGGGGAGCTGTTTTTT.